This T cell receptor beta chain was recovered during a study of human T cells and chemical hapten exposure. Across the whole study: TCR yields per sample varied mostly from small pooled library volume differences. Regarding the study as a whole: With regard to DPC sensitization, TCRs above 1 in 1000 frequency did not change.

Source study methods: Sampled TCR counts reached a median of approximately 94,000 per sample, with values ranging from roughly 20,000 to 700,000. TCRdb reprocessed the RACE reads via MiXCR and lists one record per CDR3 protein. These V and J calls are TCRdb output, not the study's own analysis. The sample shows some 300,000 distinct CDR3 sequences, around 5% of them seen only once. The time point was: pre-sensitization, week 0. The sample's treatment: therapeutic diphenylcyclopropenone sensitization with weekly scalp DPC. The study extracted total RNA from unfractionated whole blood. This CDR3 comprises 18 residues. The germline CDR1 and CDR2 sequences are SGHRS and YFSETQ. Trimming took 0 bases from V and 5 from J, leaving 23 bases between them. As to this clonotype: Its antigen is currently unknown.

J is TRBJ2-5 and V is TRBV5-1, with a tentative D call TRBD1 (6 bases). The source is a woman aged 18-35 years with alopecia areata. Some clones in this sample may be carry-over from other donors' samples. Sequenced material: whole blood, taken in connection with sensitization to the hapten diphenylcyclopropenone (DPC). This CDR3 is CASSLASGSGAGRETQYF. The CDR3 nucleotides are TGCGCCAGCAGCTTGGCCTCCGGTTCAGGGGCAGGAAGGGAGACCCAGTACTTC.